This T cell receptor (beta chain) was recovered during a study of radiation and T cells in renal cell carcinoma. Across the whole study: Nephrectomy followed 15 Gy stereotactic body radiation by 4 weeks.

Measured with immunoSEQ multiplex PCR; TCRdb has only the in-frame clones, and not every one. The sample includes 100,000 to 150,000 clones, approximately 85% of them seen just once. As for time point: blood 2 weeks post-SBRT. As to treatment: 15 Gy SBRT to primary tumor, nephrectomy 4 weeks later. Clear cell pathology was present in this patient's renal cell carcinoma. The sequence was obtained from a man aged 45-65 years with renal cell carcinoma. The sample here was blood, taken from a patient whose treatment included radiotherapy and nephrectomy.

The CDR3 spells CASSIAPVVDGYTF. The CDR3 nucleotides read TGTGCCAGTAGTATCGCCCCGGTAGTGGATGGCTACACCTTC. This rearrangement joins TRBV19 to TRBJ1-2; no clear D. Between the trimmed V and J ends, which lost 3 bases and 6 bases, there was a span of 14 bases. The germline gives CDR1 LNHDA, CDR2 SQIVND (reference sequence). CDR3 size: 14 residues. The full variable domain, with the rest looked up from reference TRBV19 and TRBJ1-2, is DGGITQSPKYLFRKEGQNVTLSCEQNLNHDAMYWYRQDPGQGLRLIYYSQIVNDFQKGDIAEGYSVSREKKESFPLTVTSAQKNPTAFYLCASSIAPVVDGYTFGSGTRLTVV.